The sample holds many counts of the clone carrying this TCR beta chain. The antigen remains unidentified. Using its own MiXCR run on the reads, TCRdb lists one record per CDR3 protein. The sample consists of about 770,000 distinct CDR3 sequences, almost 30% of them appearing once. This entry is derived from a study of T cell repertoires in cytomegalovirus infection. The TCR originated in a human donor in good health (CMV status not recorded). Some clones in this sample may be carry-over from other donors' samples. The sample was cultured CD8+ T cells from PBMCs, taken from culture after CMV antigen stimulation.

DNA of the CDR3: TGTGCCAGCAGCCACCAGCGGACCATCACAGATACGCAGTATTTT. Amino acid sequence: CASSHQRTITDTQYF. The chain joins TRBV7-8 to TRBJ2-3; possible D gene TRBD2, 5 bases. CDR3 length: 15 amino acids. Germline V gene data show CDR1 as SGHVS and CDR2 as FQNEAQ. Trimming shortened V by 5 bases and J by 2 bases, and 14 bases separated the two germline ends.